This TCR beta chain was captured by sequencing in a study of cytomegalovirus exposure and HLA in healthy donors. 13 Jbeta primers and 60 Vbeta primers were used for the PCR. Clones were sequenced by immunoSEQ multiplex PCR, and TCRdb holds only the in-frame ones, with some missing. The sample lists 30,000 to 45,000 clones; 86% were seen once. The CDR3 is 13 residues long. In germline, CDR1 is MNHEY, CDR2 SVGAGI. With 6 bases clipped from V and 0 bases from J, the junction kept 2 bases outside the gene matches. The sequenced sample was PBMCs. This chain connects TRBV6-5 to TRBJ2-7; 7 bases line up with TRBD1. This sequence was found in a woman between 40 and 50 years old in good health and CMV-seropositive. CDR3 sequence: CASRGTASYEQYF. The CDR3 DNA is TGTGCCAGCAGAGGGACAGCCTCCTACGAGCAGTACTTC.